The clone carrying this T cell receptor (beta chain) was observed many times. What it recognizes is unknown. CDR3 and TCR beta VDJ profiling relied on genomic DNA as the template. TCRdb re-derived calls from the reads in MiXCR, one entry per CDR3 protein. The table has approximately 190,000 distinct CDR3 sequences, approximately 50% seen once; the top ten hold over 7.5%. An expansion of CD8+CD57+ cells by flow cytometry had been shown in patients chosen for sequencing. Sampling of blood occurred while the patients had still received no therapy. This sample is part of a study of CD8+CD57+ T cells in acquired aplastic anemia. Across the whole study: The average for DNA from sorted CD4+ and CD8+ cells was 3 to 3.5 ug. General observations from the study: Sharing between patients and controls was observed for over 25 CD8+ CDR3 sequences.

Sequencing input: sorted CD4+, CD8+, or CD8+CD57+ T cells (not recorded which) from PBMCs. This receptor was obtained from a human donor with aplastic anemia.

The CDR3 DNA follows: TGTGCCAGCCAAGTTCAGGGGGCTCGCGGGCAGCCCCAGCATTTT. This translates into CASQVQGARGQPQHF. The gene calls are TRBV19 and TRBJ1-5; the match to TRBD1 covers 8 bases. The germline V gene has CDR1 LNHDA and CDR2 SQIVND (reference sequence). V trimming: 9 bases; J trimming: 7 bases; junction bases outside the gene matches: 14. The CDR3 runs 15 residues.